This T cell receptor (beta chain) came from a study of beta chain features in type 1 diabetes. Overall study: Across the samples, over 85 million sorted cells were examined in total. Findings of the study overall: Sequencing from cDNA could over-represent high-TCR-expressing cells. Naive, central memory and regulatory TCRB repertoires appeared more similar among patients than healthy donors.

Since all of the isolated RNA was reverse transcribed, expressed TCRB transcripts were what got sequenced. Repertoires were generated with immunoSEQ multiplex PCR, while TCRdb's copy carries only in-frame clones and drops some. This sample has about 250,000 clones, with roughly 14% found just once. Points on this clone: The antigen is not known.

The CDR3 runs 13 residues. V gave up 8 bases and J gave up 5 bases, with 15 bases separating them. Germline V gene data show CDR1 as SEHNR and CDR2 as FQNEAQ (reference sequence). The authors sorted CD4+ naive, central memory, regulatory and stem cell-like memory cells via CD45RO/CCR7/CD25/CD127/CD95/CD27. V gene TRBV7-9 combines with J gene TRBJ1-1, with a tentative D call TRBD1 (6 bases). The TCR comes from a woman between 35 and 50 years old in good health. Material: naive CD4+ T cells from blood. The CDR3 coding sequence is TGTGCCAGCTCCCAACAGGGCGGAACTGAAGCTTTCTTT. It translates to CASSQQGGTEAFF.